The entry that follows covers one TCR beta chain sequence. As yet, its antigen is unknown. Healthy HIV-negative adults with no recent acute infections or vaccinations were recruited as donors. Every immunoSEQ plate was one replicate of a subset's evenly spread DNA. Sequencing was performed with immunoSEQ multiplex PCR; in TCRdb, only in-frame clones are kept and a portion is missing. This table has hundreds of thousands of clones, roughly 72% appearing once. The data stem from a study of shared clonotypes between healthy human individuals. Overall study results and limits: For sorted subsets, rarefaction showed incomplete sequencing despite large depth. Generally, naive subsets came out with larger estimated richness than memory subsets.

CDR1 and CDR2 (germline): MNHEY, SMNVEV (reference sequence). The CDR3 covers 14 residues. V dropped 2 bases and J dropped 7; count of bases not matched to a gene: 8. The receptor comes from a woman aged 30 to 39 in good health. The chain is built from TRBV27 and TRBJ2-7; 7 positions match TRBD2. Material for sequencing was memory CD4+ T cells sorted from blood. This sample's subset: CD45RA-negative fraction. CDR3 protein: CASSLAGALGEQYF. CDR3 coding DNA: TGTGCCAGCAGTTTAGCGGGAGCGTTAGGGGAGCAGTACTTC.